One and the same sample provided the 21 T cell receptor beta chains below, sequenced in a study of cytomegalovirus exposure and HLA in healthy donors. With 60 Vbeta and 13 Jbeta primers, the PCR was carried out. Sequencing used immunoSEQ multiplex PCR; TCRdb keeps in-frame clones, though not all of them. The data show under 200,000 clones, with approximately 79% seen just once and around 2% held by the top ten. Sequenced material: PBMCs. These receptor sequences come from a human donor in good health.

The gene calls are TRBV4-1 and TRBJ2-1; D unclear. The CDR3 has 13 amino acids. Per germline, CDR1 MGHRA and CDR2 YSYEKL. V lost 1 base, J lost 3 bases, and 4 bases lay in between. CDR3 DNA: TGCGCCAGCAGCCAAGTAGTCTACAATGAGCAGTTCTTC. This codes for CASSQVVYNEQFF.

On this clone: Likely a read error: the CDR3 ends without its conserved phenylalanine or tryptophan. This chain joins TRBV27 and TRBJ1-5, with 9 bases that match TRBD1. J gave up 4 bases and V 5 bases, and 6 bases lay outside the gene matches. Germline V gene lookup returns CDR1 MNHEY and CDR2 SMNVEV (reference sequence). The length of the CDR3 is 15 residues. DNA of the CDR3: TGTGCCAGCAGTACCGAGACAGGGGGAAATCAGCCCCAGCATTCT. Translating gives CASSTETGGNQPQHS.

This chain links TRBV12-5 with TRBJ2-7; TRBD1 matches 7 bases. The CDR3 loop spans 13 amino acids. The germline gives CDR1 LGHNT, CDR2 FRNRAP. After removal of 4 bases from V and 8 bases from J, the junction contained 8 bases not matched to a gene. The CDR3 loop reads CASGSNNRGQQYF. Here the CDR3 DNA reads TGTGCTAGTGGTTCGAATAACAGGGGTCAGCAGTACTTC.

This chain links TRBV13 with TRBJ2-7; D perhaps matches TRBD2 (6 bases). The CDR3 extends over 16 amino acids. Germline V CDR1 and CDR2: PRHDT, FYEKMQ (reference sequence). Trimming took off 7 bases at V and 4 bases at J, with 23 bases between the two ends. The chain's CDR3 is CASTQSGGTVLYEQYF. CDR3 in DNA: TGTGCCAGCACCCAGTCCGGGGGTACTGTTCTGTACGAGCAGTACTTC.

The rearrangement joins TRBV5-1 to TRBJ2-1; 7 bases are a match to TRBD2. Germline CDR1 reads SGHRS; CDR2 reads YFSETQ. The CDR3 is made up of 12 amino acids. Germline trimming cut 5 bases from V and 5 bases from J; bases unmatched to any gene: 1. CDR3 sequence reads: CASSRGDNEQFF. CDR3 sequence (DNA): TGCGCCAGCAGTCGGGGGGACAATGAGCAGTTCTTC.

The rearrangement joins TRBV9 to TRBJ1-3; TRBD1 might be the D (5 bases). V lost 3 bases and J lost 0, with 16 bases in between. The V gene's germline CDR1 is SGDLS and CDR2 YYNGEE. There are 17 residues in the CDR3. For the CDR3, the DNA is TGTGCCAGCAGCGCGGAGGGGAGGCTTTCCTCTGGAAACACCATATATTTT. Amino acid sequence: CASSAEGRLSSGNTIYF.

CDR3 region: CASRRRPGTGYFDTEAFF. The CDR3 nucleotides read TGTGCCAGCAGACGTAGGCCTGGGACAGGGTATTTTGACACTGAAGCTTTCTTT. The chain has TRBV27 and TRBJ1-1; 9 positions match TRBD1. CDR1 and CDR2 from the germline V gene are MNHEY and SMNVEV (reference sequence). CDR3 length equals 18 residues. V lost 6 bases, J lost 3 bases, and 17 bases stayed unmatched.

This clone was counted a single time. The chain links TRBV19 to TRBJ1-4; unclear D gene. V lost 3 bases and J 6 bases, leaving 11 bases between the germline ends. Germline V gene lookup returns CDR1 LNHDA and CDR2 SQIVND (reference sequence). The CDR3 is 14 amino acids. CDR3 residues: CASSMREPHEKLFF. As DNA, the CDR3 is TGTGCCAGTAGTATGCGAGAACCACATGAAAAACTGTTTTTT.

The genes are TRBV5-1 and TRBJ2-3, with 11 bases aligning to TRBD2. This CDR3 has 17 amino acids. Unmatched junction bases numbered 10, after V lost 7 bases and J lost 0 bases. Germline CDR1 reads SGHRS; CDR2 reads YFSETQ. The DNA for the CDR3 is TGCGCCAGCGCAACCGGGACTAGCGGTACTAGCACAGATACGCAGTATTTT. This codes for CASATGTSGTSTDTQYF.

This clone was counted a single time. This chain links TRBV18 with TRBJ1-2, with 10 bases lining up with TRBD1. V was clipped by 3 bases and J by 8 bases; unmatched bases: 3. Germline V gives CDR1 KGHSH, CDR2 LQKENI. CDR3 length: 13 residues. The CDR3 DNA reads TGTGCCAGCTCACCGACAGGGGGCGGAGGCTACACCTTC. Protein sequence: CASSPTGGGGYTF.

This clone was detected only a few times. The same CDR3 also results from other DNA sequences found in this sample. CDR3 DNA sequence: TGTGCCAGCTCACCTGCCGGCTACGAGCAGTACTTC. This translates into CASSPAGYEQYF. The chain uses TRBV18 and TRBJ2-7; D remains ambiguous. The CDR3 is made up of 12 amino acids. The germline V and J ends were trimmed by 3 bases and 3 bases, with 6 bases remaining between them. Germline V lookup: CDR1 KGHSH, CDR2 LQKENI.

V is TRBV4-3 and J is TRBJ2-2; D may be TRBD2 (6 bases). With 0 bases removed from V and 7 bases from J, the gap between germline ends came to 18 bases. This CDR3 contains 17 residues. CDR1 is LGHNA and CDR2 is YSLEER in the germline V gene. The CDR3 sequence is CASSQDPGAVVLGELFF. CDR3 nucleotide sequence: TGCGCCAGCAGCCAAGATCCGGGAGCGGTCGTTCTCGGGGAGCTGTTTTTT.

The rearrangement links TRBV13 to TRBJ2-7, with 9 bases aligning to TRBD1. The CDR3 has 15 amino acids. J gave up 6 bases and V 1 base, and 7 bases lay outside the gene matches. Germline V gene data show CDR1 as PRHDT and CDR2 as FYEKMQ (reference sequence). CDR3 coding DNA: TGTGCCAGCAGCTTAGCTAGGACAGGGGCCGGCGAGCAGTACTTC. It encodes CASSLARTGAGEQYF.

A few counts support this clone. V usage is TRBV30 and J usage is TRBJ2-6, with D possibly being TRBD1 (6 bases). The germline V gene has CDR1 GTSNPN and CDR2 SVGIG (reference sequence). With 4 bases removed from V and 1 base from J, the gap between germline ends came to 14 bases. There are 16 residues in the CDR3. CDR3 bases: TGTGCCTGGAAAAGGGGGTCGGGGTCTGGGGCCAACGTCCTGACTTTC. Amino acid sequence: CAWKRGSGSGANVLTF.

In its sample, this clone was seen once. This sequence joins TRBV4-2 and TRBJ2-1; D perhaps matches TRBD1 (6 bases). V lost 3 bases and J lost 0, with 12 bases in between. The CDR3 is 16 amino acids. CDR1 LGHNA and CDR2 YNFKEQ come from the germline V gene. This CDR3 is CASSHPTGSSYNEQFF. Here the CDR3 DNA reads TGTGCCAGCAGCCACCCTACAGGGAGCTCCTACAATGAGCAGTTCTTC.

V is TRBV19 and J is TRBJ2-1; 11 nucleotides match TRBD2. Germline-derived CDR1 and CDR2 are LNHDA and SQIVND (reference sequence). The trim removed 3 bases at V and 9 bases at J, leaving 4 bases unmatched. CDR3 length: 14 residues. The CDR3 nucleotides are TGTGCCAGTAGTATTGTTCTAGCGGGGGGTGAGCAGTTCTTC. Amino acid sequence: CASSIVLAGGEQFF.

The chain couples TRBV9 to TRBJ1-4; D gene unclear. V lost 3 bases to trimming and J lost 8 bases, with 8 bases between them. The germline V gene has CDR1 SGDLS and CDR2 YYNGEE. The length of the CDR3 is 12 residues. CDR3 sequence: CASSGDGEKLFF. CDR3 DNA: TGTGCCAGCAGCGGTGACGGGGAAAAACTGTTTTTT.

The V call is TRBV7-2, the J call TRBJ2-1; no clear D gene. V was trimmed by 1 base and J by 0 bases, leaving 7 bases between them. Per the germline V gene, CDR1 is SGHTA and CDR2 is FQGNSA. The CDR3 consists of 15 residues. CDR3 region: CASSLVASSYNEQFF. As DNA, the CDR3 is TGTGCCAGCAGCTTAGTAGCAAGCTCCTACAATGAGCAGTTCTTC.

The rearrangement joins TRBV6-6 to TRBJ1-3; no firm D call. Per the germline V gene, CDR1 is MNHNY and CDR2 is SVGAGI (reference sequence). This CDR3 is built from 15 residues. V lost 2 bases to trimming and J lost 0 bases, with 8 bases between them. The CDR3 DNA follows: TGTGCCAGCAGTTACGGCCGGGACTCTGGAAACACCATATATTTT. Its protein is CASSYGRDSGNTIYF.

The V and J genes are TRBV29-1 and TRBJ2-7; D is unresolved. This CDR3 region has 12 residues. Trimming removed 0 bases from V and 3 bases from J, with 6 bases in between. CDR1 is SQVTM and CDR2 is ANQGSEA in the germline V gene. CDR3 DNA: TGCAGCGTTGAAGATCGACTCTACGAGCAGTACTTC. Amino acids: CSVEDRLYEQYF.

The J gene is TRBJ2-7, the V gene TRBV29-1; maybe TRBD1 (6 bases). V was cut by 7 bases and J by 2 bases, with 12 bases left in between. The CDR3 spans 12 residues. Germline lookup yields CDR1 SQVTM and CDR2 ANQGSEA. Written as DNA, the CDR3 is TGCAGCGCCCAGGGGCAGGCCTACGAGCAGTACTTC. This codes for CSAQGQAYEQYF.